Below, 20 T cell receptor beta chains from the same sample are listed, as sequenced in a study of T cells in Graves' hyperthyroidism and ophthalmopathy. The source material, RNA transcripts, was used to amplify TCR beta CDR3 regions. An initial round of RT-PCR targeting the TCR CDR3 relied on the HTBI primer set. TCRdb called the multiplex PCR reads again in MiXCR, with one record for every CDR3 protein. This table holds about 350,000 distinct CDR3 sequences, about 15% found once. The source material was blood. The receptors were gathered from a woman in her twenties or thirties with Graves' hyperthyroidism that later progressed to Graves' ophthalmopathy.

The V gene is TRBV19, the J gene TRBJ2-1; TRBD2 might be the D (5 bases). Trimming took off 0 bases at V and 5 bases at J, with 11 bases between the two ends. Germline CDR1 reads LNHDA; CDR2 reads SQIVND (reference sequence). The CDR3 is 15 amino acids. CDR3 sequence (DNA): TGTGCCAGTAGTATAGACTTGGAGGCGGACAATGAGCAGTTCTTC. Its translation is CASSIDLEADNEQFF.

This clonotype was detected only a few times. The chain recombines TRBV9 with TRBJ2-1, with D maybe TRBD2 (6 bases). Deletions cut 4 bases from V and 8 bases from J, with 16 bases between. The germline CDR1 and CDR2 sequences are SGDLS and YYNGEE. The CDR3 contains 14 residues. CDR3 bases: TGTGCCAGCAGCTTGGGGACTTCACCCTATGAGCAGTTCTTC. This encodes CASSLGTSPYEQFF.

This clonotype was counted ten times or more. This chain links TRBV12-3 or TRBV12-4 with TRBJ2-1, with D unclear. Trimming took off 2 bases at V and 7 bases at J, with 12 bases between the two ends. This CDR3 region has 14 residues. In nucleotides, the CDR3 is TGTGCCAGCAGTTTAACGTTCCTCCGAAATGAGCAGTTCTTC. Translating gives CASSLTFLRNEQFF.

There are many counts of this clonotype. This chain joins TRBV12-3 or TRBV12-4 and TRBJ2-1; D call uncertain. This CDR3 contains 13 residues. V was trimmed by 4 bases and J by 2 bases, leaving 6 bases between them. CDR3 coding DNA: TGTGCCAGCAGTTGGGAAACCTACAATGAGCAGTTCTTC. Amino acid sequence: CASSWETYNEQFF.

The chain employs TRBV5-1 and TRBJ2-2, with a possible D match to TRBD2 (6 bases). The CDR3 consists of 17 residues. V was shortened by 0 bases and J by 0 bases, with 12 bases between the two germline ends. CDR1 and CDR2 from the germline V gene are SGHRS and YFSETQ. CDR3 DNA sequence: TGCGCCAGCAGCTTGGCCGGGTCGGGGGCGAACACCGGGGAGCTGTTTTTT. Protein product: CASSLAGSGANTGELFF.

This clonotype was observed a few times. V is TRBV19 and J is TRBJ2-1, with TRBD2 matching over 12 bases. Trimming cost V 6 bases and J 1 base; bases outside gene matches: 10. The CDR3 loop spans 18 amino acids. Germline CDR1 LNHDA, CDR2 SQIVND (reference sequence). CDR3 sequence reads: CASSLSTSGRRSYNEQFF. The CDR3 DNA is TGTGCCAGTAGCTTATCGACTAGCGGGAGACGGTCCTACAATGAGCAGTTCTTC.

The chain employs TRBV7-9 and TRBJ2-7, with 7 bases identical to TRBD2. The CDR3 loop spans 16 amino acids. The V gene end was trimmed by 3 bases and the J gene end by 6 bases; junction bases not matched to a gene: 14. Germline lookup yields CDR1 SEHNR and CDR2 FQNEAQ (reference sequence). CDR3 sequence: CASSFTPSGTKSEQYF. CDR3 DNA sequence: TGTGCCAGCAGCTTCACTCCCTCCGGGACTAAAAGCGAGCAGTACTTC.

This clonotype appeared a few times. This rearrangement joins TRBV4-1 to TRBJ1-1; D is undetermined. Germline CDR1 is MGHRA and CDR2 is YSYEKL. Trimming pared 6 bases from V and 4 bases from J, leaving 15 bases between. This CDR3 region has 14 residues. The CDR3 spells CASRPESRITEAFF. The CDR3, as DNA: TGCGCCAGCAGGCCAGAAAGTCGGATCACTGAAGCTTTCTTT.

On this clonotype itself: A read error may be the cause here, since a much bigger clone is one base away. The DNA of the CDR3 is TGTGCCAGCAGCCAAATAGCCAGGGGGGACGGAGGTGAAAAACTGTTTTTT. It yields the protein CASSQIARGDGGEKLFF. The chain carries TRBV3-1 and TRBJ1-4; 7 positions match TRBD1. The V gene's germline CDR1 is LGHDT and CDR2 YNNKEL (reference sequence). Trimming at V came to 2 bases and at J to 7 bases, leaving 13 bases not matched to a gene. The CDR3 consists of 17 residues. Complete variable domain (other parts from reference TRBV3-1 and TRBJ1-4): DTAVSQTPKYLVTQMGNDKSIKCEQNLGHDTMYWYKQDSKKFLKIMFSYNNKELIINETVPNRFSPKSPDKAHLNLHINSLELGDSAVYFCASSQIARGDGGEKLFFGSGTQLSVL.

This clonotype was observed many times. J is TRBJ2-7 and V is TRBV12-3 or TRBV12-4; D unclear. The ends were cut back, 5 bases at V and 2 bases at J, with 10 bases in the middle. The CDR3 is 13 amino acids. As DNA, the CDR3 is TGTGCCAGCAGTGGAGCAACCCCCTACGAGCAGTACTTC. This encodes CASSGATPYEQYF.

The gene calls are TRBV4-1 and TRBJ2-7; D may match TRBD1 or TRBD2 (6 bases each). This CDR3 comprises 15 residues. V dropped 5 bases and J dropped 6 bases, with 20 bases sitting between them. Germline V lookup: CDR1 MGHRA, CDR2 YSYEKL. The CDR3, as DNA: TGCGCCAGCAGCGACTCGAATCGGGGGCTCTGCGAGCAGTACTTC. As protein: CASSDSNRGLCEQYF.

The sample holds one count of this clonotype. This chain joins TRBV6-1 and TRBJ1-1; 7 bases are shared with TRBD1. Unmatched junction bases numbered 9, after V lost 4 bases and J lost 4 bases. The germline V gene has CDR1 MNHNS and CDR2 SASEGT. There are 15 residues in the CDR3. This CDR3 reads CASSVGQASGTEAFF. CDR3 bases: TGTGCCAGCAGTGTAGGACAGGCTTCGGGCACTGAAGCTTTCTTT.

The J gene is TRBJ1-6, the V gene TRBV4-1; 10 nucleotides align to TRBD1. This CDR3 is 15 amino acids long. CDR1 is MGHRA, CDR2 YSYEKL, per germline. The trim removed 4 bases at V and 5 bases at J, leaving 2 bases unmatched. The CDR3, as DNA: TGCGCCAGCAGCCTGGGGACAGGGGATAATTCACCCCTCCACTTT. Encoded protein: CASSLGTGDNSPLHF.

The table lists this clonotype with many counts. The rearrangement links TRBV29-1 to TRBJ2-7; 7 nucleotides agree with TRBD2. The CDR3 sequence is 12 residues long. Unmatched junction bases numbered 8, after V lost 6 bases and J lost 6 bases. Germline-derived CDR1 and CDR2 are SQVTM and ANQGSEA. The CDR3 here is CSVREAGSEQYF. DNA of the CDR3: TGCAGCGTCCGGGAGGCGGGGAGCGAGCAGTACTTC.

The table lists this clonotype with many counts. The genes are TRBV2 and TRBJ2-3; either TRBD1 or TRBD2 may fit D (6 bases each). CDR3 length: 14 amino acids. Trimming pared 4 bases from V and 7 bases from J, leaving 15 bases between. Germline V gene sequence: CDR1 SNHLY, CDR2 FYNNEI. CDR3 coding DNA: TGTGCCAGCAGTGTAGTTAGGGGGGCTAATACGCAGTATTTT. Its translation: CASSVVRGANTQYF.

This clonotype has at least ten counts. The chain uses TRBV2 and TRBJ2-1; 9 bases align to TRBD2. In germline, CDR1 is SNHLY, CDR2 FYNNEI. The length of the CDR3 is 14 residues. V dropped 3 bases and J dropped 15; count of bases not matched to a gene: 12. The CDR3 loop reads CASSDTGAGGLGFF. For the CDR3, the DNA is TGTGCCAGCAGTGATACTGGTGCGGGGGGGCTCGGGTTCTTC.

The chain has TRBV10-2 and TRBJ2-5; D uncertain. Trimming took off 0 bases at V and 2 bases at J, with 7 bases between the two ends. The CDR3 is 14 amino acids. CDR1 WSHSY and CDR2 SAAADI come from the germline V gene. The CDR3 sequence: CASSESGRQETQYF. CDR3 in DNA: TGCGCCAGCAGTGAGTCTGGCAGACAAGAGACCCAGTACTTC.

On this clonotype itself: A much bigger clone sits one base away, suggesting this may be a read error. J is TRBJ2-1 and V is TRBV15; D possibly corresponds to TRBD1 (5 bases). Germline loops: CDR1 LNHNV, CDR2 YYDKDF (reference sequence). This CDR3 has 16 amino acids. CDR3 region: CATSRDSSVTDNGQFF. Written as DNA, the CDR3 is TGTGCCACCAGCAGAGATTCCTCCGTGACAGACAATGGGCAGTTCTTC. Using reference TRBV15 and TRBJ2-1 for the parts outside the CDR3, the full variable domain is DAMVIQNPRYQVTQFGKPVTLSCSQTLNHNVMYWYQQKSSQAPKLLFHYYDKDFNNEADTPDNFQSRRPNTSFCFLDIRSPGLGDTAMYLCATSRDSSVTDNGQFFGPGTRLTVL.

This clonotype was seen ten or more times. The rearrangement joins TRBV10-1 to TRBJ2-7; 8 bases are shared with TRBD2. The CDR3 is 16 amino acids. Germline assignment: CDR1 WNHNN and CDR2 SYGVQD (reference sequence). V gave up 3 bases and J gave up 2 bases; unmatched junction bases: 9. The CDR3 region is CASSDPAGDTAYEQYF. The CDR3 DNA is TGCGCCAGCAGTGATCCAGCGGGAGACACCGCCTACGAGCAGTACTTC.

The sample holds many counts of this clonotype. The V call is TRBV4-2, the J call TRBJ1-1; D gene ambiguous. V lost 2 bases and J 0 bases, leaving 10 bases between the germline ends. The CDR3 runs 15 residues. Germline-derived CDR1 and CDR2 are LGHNA and YNFKEQ. CDR3 sequence (DNA): TGTGCCAGCAGCCAACGAACTGCCTTGAACACTGAAGCTTTCTTT. This gives the protein CASSQRTALNTEAFF.